This T cell receptor beta chain was obtained from a study of T-cell reconstitution after alpha-beta-depleted transplantation in children. Germline V gene data show CDR1 as SGHRS and CDR2 as YFSETQ. CDR3 size: 13 residues. Unique molecular identifiers were used in preparing the TCRbeta library. TCRdb re-analysed the PCR reads in MiXCR, keeping a single row per CDR3 protein. The table shows over 100,000 distinct CDR3 sequences, with 10% occurring only once. Worth noting for this clonotype: A much more abundant neighbour one base away suggests this may be a read error.

The origin of this receptor is a boy younger than 10 with acute lymphoblastic leukemia, due to receive a stem cell transplant. The V call is TRBV5-1, the J call TRBJ2-1; D is unclear. Sequencing was performed on PBMCs, taken before TCRalphabeta/CD19-depleted stem cell transplant. CDR3 amino acids: CASILDGLNEQFF. The CDR3 nucleotides are TGCGCCAGCATCTTGGACGGTCTCAATGAGCAGTTCTTC. Looking up the rest from reference TRBV5-1 and TRBJ2-1 gives the full variable domain: KAGVTQTPRYLIKTRGQQVTLSCSPISGHRSVSWYQQTPGQGLQFLFEYFSETQRNKGNFPGRFSGRQFSNSRSEMNVSTLELGDSALYLCASILDGLNEQFFGPGTRLTVL.